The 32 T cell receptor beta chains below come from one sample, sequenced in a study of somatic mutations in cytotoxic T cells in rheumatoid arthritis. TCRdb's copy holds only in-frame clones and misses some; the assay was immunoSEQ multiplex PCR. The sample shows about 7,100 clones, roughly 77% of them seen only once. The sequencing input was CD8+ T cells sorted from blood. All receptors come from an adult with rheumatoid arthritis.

The CDR3 nucleotides are TGTGCCAGTACCCCCGGGGGGGGAGGGACTGAAGCTTTCTTT. This codes for CASTPGGGGTEAFF. This chain joins TRBV19 and TRBJ1-1; D possibly corresponds to TRBD1 (5 bases). The CDR3 contains 14 residues. V was cut by 7 bases and J by 5 bases, with 17 bases left in between. CDR1 is LNHDA, CDR2 SQIVND, per germline (reference sequence).

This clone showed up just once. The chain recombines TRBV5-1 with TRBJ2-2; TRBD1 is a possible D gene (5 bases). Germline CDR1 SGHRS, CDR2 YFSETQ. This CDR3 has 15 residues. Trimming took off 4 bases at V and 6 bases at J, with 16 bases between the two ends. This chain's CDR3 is CASSPDSSFAGELFF. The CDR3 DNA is TGCGCCAGCAGCCCCGACAGTAGTTTTGCCGGGGAGCTGTTTTTT.

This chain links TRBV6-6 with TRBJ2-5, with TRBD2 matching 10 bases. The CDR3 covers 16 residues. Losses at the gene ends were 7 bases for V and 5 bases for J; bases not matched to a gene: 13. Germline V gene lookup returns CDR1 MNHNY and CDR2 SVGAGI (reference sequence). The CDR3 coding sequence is TGTGCCAGCACCTCCCTAGCGGGGGTACTGGGGGAGACCCAGTACTTC. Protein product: CASTSLAGVLGETQYF.

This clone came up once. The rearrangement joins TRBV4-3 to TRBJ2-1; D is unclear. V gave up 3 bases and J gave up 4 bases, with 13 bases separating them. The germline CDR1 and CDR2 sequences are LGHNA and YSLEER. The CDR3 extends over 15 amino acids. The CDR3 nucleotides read TGCGCCAGCAGCCAGGACGGACGCCTATACAATGAGCAGTTCTTC. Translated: CASSQDGRLYNEQFF.

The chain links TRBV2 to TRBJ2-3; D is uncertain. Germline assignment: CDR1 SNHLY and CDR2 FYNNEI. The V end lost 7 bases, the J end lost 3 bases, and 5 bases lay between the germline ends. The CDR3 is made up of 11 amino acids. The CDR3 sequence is CASTRTDTQYF. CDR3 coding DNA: TGTGCCAGCACTAGGACAGATACGCAGTATTTT.

CDR3 sequence: CASSVSPDRGPFF. CDR3 sequence (DNA): TGTGCCAGCAGCGTCTCCCCGGACAGGGGGCCATTCTTT. The chain employs TRBV9 and TRBJ1-1; 11 nucleotides align to TRBD1. CDR1 and CDR2 from the germline V gene are SGDLS and YYNGEE. V shed 2 bases, J shed 14 bases, and the junction held 8 bases outside the gene matches. The CDR3 has 13 residues.

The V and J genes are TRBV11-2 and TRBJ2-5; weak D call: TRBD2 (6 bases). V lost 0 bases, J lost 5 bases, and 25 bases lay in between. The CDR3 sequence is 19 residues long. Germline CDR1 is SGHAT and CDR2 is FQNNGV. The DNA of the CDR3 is TGTGCCAGCAGCTTAGATCGTTGGAATAGCGGACTCGTTTTTGAGACCCAGTACTTC. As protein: CASSLDRWNSGLVFETQYF.

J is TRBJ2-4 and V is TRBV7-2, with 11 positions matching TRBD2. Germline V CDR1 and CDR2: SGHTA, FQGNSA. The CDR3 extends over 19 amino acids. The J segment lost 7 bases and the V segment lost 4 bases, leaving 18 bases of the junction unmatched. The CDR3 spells CASSSIRGLAGGRGNIQYF. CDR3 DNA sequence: TGTGCCAGCAGCTCCATAAGGGGGCTAGCGGGGGGCCGAGGGAACATTCAGTACTTC.

The CDR3 is CASSWTEEKLFF. The CDR3 DNA reads TGTGCCAGCAGCTGGACAGAAGAAAAACTGTTTTTT. The chain has TRBV11-2 and TRBJ1-4, with D perhaps matching TRBD1 (6 bases). The ends were cut back, 4 bases at V and 8 bases at J, with 8 bases in the middle. From germline, CDR1 is SGHAT and CDR2 FQNNGV. The CDR3 is 12 residues long.

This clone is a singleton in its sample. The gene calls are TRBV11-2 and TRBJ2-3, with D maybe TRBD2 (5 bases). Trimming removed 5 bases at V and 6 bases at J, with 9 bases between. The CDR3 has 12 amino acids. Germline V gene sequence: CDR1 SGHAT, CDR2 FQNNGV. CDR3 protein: CASSIWRDTQYF. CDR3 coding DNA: TGTGCCAGCAGCATCTGGAGGGATACGCAGTATTTT.

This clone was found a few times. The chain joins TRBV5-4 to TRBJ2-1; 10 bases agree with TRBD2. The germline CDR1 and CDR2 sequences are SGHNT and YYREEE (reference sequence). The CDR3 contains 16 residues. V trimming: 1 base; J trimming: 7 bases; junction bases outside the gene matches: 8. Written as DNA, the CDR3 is TGTGCCAGCAGCTTGAAAGTTAGCGGGGGGCGGAATGAGCAGTTCTTC. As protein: CASSLKVSGGRNEQFF. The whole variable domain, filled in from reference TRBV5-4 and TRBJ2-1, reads ETGVTQSPTHLIKTRGQQVTLRCSSQSGHNTVSWYQQALGQGPQFIFQYYREEENGRGNFPPRFSGLQFPNYSSELNVNALELDDSALYLCASSLKVSGGRNEQFFGPGTRLTVL.

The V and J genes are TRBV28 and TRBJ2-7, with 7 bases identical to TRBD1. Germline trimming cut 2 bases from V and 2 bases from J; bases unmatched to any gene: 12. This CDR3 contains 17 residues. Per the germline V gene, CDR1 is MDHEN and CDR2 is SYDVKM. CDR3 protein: CASSLEYLGTEAYEQYF. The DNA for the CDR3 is TGTGCCAGCAGTTTAGAGTATTTGGGGACAGAAGCCTACGAGCAGTACTTC.

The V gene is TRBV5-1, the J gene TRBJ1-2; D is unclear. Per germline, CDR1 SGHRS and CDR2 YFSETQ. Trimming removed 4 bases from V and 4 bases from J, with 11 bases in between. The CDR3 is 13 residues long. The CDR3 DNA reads TGCGCCAGCAGCCCAGGTGGGTCCTATGGCTACACCTTC. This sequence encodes CASSPGGSYGYTF.

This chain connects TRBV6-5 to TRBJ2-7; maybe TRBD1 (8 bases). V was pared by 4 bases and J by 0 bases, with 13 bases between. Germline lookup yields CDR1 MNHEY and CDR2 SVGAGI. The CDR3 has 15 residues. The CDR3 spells CASSSQGGGSYEQYV. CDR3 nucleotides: TGTGCCAGCAGTTCACAGGGGGGGGGCTCCTACGAGCAGTACGTC.

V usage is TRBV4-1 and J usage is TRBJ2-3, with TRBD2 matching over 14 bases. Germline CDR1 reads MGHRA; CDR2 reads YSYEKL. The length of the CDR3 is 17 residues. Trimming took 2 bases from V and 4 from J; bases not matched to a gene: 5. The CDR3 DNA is TGCGCCAGCAGCCAACGAGGGACTAGCGGGGGTTCAGATACGCAGTATTTT. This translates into CASSQRGTSGGSDTQYF.

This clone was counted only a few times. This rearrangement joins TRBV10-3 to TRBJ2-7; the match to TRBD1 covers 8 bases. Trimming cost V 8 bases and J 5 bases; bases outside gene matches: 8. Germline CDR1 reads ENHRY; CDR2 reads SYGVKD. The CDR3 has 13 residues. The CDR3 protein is CAIGRPTGDEQYV. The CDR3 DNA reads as TGTGCCATCGGGAGACCGACAGGGGACGAGCAGTACGTC.

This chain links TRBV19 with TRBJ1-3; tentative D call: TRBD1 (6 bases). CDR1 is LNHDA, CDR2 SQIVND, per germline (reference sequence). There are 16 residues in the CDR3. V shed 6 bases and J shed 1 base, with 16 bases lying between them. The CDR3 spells CASSFGGLLSGNTIYF. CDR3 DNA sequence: TGTGCCAGTAGCTTCGGGGGGCTACTTTCTGGAAACACCATATATTTT.

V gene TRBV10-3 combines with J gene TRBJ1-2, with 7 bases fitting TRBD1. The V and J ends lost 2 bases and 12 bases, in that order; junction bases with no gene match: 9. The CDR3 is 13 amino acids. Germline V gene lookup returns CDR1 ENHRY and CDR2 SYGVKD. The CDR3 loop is CAISEEGQRIHTF. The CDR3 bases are TGTGCCATCAGTGAGGAGGGACAGCGGATCCACACCTTC.

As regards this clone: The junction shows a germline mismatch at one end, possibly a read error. The CDR3 coding sequence is TGTGCTAGCAGCTTAGCTGAAGGGGCTGGAAACACCATATATTTT. Its protein product is CASSLAEGAGNTIYF. The chain is built from TRBV7-7 and TRBJ1-3; TRBD1 might be the D (5 bases). The length of the CDR3 is 15 residues. CDR1 is SSHAT and CDR2 is FNYEAQ in the germline V gene (reference sequence).

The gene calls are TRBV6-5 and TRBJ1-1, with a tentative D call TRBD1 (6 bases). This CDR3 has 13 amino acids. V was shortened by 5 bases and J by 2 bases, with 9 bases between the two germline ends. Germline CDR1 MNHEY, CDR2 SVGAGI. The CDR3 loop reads CASSADSNTEAFF. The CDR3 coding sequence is TGTGCCAGCAGTGCGGACAGTAACACTGAAGCTTTCTTT.

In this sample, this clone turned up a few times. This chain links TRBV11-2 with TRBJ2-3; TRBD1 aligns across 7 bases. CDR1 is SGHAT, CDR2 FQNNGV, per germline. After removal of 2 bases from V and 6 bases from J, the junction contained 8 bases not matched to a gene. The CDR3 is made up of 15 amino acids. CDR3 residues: CASSLSQRGRDTQYF. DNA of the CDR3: TGTGCCAGCAGCTTATCGCAGAGGGGGCGCGATACGCAGTATTTT.

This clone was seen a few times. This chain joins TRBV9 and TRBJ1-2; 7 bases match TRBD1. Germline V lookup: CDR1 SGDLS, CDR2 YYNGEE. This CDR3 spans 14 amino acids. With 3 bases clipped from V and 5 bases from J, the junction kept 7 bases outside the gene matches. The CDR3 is CASSEGQRGYGYTF. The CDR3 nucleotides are TGTGCCAGCAGCGAGGGACAGCGGGGGTATGGCTACACCTTC. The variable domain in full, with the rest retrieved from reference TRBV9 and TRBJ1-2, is DSGVTQTPKHLITATGQRVTLRCSPRSGDLSVYWYQQSLDQGLQFLIQYYNGEERAKGNILERFSAQQFPDLHSELNLSSLELGDSALYFCASSEGQRGYGYTFGSGTRLTVV.

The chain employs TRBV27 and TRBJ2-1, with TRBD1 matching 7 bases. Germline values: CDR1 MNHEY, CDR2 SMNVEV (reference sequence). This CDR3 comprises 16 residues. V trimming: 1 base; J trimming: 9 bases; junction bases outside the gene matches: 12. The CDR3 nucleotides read TGTGCCAGCAGTTTATACAGGGGCCGCACGATCGGTGAGCAGTTCTTC. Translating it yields CASSLYRGRTIGEQFF.

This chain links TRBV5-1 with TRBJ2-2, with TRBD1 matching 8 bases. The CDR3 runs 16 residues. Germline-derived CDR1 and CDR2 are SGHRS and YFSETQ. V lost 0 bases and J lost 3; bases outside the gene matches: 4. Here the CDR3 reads CASSLARGRDTGELFF. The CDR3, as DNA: TGCGCCAGCAGCTTGGCCAGGGGGCGGGACACCGGGGAGCTGTTTTTT.

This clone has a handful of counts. CDR3 region: CASSPRTSGFLGETQYF. The DNA for the CDR3 is TGTGCCAGCAGCCCCCGGACTAGCGGATTCCTTGGGGAGACCCAGTACTTC. The chain recombines TRBV7-9 with TRBJ2-5, with 10 positions matching TRBD2. CDR1 is SEHNR and CDR2 is FQNEAQ in the germline V gene (reference sequence). V shed 5 bases and J 5 bases; nucleotides not matched to a gene: 14. This CDR3 is built from 17 residues.

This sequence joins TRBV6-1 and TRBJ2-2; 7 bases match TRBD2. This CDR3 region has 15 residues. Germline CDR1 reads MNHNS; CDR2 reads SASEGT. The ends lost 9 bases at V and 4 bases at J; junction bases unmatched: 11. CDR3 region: CASPPGGGGTGELFF. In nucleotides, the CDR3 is TGTGCCAGTCCTCCTGGCGGGGGTGGCACCGGGGAGCTGTTTTTT.

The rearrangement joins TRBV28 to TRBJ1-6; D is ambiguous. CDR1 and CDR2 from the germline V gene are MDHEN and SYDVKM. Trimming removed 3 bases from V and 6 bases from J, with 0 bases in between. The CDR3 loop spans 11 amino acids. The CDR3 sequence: CASSFNSPLHF. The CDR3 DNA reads TGTGCCAGCAGTTTTAATTCACCCCTCCACTTT.

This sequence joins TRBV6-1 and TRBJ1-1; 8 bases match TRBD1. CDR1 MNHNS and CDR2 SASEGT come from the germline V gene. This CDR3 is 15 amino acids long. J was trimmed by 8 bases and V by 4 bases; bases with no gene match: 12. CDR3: CASSGIIIRDREAFF. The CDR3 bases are TGTGCCAGCAGTGGGATTATTATCCGGGACAGGGAAGCTTTCTTT.

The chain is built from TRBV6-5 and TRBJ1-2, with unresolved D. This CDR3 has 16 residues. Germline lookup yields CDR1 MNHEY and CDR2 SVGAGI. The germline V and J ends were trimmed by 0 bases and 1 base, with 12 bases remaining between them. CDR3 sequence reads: CASSYSRSDNNYGYTF. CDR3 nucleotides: TGTGCCAGCAGTTACTCGAGGTCCGACAATAACTATGGCTACACCTTC.

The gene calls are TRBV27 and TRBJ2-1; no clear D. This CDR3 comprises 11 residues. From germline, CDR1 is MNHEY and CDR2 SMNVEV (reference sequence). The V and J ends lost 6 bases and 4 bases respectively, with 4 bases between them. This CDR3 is CASSRYNEQFF. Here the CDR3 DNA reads TGTGCCAGCAGCCGATACAATGAGCAGTTCTTC.

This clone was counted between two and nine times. The CDR3, as DNA: TGTGCCAGCAGCTGGGGACAGGGGATTTATGATGAGCAGTTCTTC. It codes for CASSWGQGIYDEQFF. This chain joins TRBV7-9 and TRBJ2-1, with 10 bases lining up with TRBD1. V trimming: 4 bases; J trimming: 8 bases; junction bases outside the gene matches: 8. Germline V gives CDR1 SEHNR, CDR2 FQNEAQ (reference sequence). The CDR3 length is 15 residues.

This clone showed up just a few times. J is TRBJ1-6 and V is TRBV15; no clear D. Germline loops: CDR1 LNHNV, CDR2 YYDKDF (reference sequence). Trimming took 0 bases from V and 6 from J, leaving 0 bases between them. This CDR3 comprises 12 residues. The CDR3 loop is CATSRDNSPLHF. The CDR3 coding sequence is TGTGCCACCAGCAGAGATAATTCACCCCTCCACTTT.